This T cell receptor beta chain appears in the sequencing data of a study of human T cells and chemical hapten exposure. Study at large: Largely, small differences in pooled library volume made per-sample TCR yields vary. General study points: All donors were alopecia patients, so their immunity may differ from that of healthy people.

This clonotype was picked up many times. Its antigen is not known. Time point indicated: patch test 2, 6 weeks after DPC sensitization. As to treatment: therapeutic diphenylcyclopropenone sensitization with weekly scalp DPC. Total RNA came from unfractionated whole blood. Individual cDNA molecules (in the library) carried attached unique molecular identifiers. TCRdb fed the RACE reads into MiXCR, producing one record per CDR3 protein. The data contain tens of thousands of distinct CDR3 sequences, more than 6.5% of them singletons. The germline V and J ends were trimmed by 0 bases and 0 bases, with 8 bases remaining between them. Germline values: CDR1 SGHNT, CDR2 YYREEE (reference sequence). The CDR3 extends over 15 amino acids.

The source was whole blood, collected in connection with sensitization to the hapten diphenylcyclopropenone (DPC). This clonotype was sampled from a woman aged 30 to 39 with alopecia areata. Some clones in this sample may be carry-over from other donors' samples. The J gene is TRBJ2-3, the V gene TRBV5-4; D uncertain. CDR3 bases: TGTGCCAGCAGCTTGGAGGCATCTAGCACAGATACGCAGTATTTT. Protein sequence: CASSLEASSTDTQYF.